Sequencing of this TCR beta chain was carried out in a study of blood T cell repertoires in COVID-19. Study-level information: Collection of acute and convalescent COVID-19 samples took place in the United States, Italy and Spain. Nucleic acid was either cDNA or gDNA, and it came from T cells, B-cell-depleted T cells, or PBMCs.

Per germline, CDR1 MNHEY and CDR2 SMNVEV (reference sequence). With 3 bases clipped from V and 6 bases from J, the junction kept 7 bases outside the gene matches. This CDR3 has 16 residues. Authors' data handling: Reference gene primers were amplified, and this amplification served to estimate nucleated cell counts. Profiled with immunoSEQ multiplex PCR; TCRdb holds only in-frame clones, not every one. V, J and clone size are taken as reported in that table, and D and trimming were inferred from the DNA itself. Among about 75,000 clones listed, 70% to 85% were seen once. V usage is TRBV27 and J usage is TRBJ2-1; TRBD2 agrees at 11 bases. The TCR originated in a woman between 50 and 59 years old with acute or convalescent COVID-19. Input material: peripheral blood. The CDR3 nucleotides are TGTGCCAGCAGTTTCCCCGGGACTAGCGGACTCAATGAGCAGTTCTTC. Its protein is CASSFPGTSGLNEQFF.